This TCR beta chain was obtained from a study of CD4+ T cells in melanoma (dated by TCRdb to between 2021 and 2024). Broadly, across the study: Neoantigen-specific CD4+ T cells in human melanoma were investigated in the study.

Donors were patients with melanoma. General study outcomes and caveats: Neoantigen-specific CD4+ T cells were reported to be correlated with the function of CD8+ T cells, macrophages and B cells. Neoantigen-specific CD4+ T cells in melanoma were reported to show diverse differentiation states.

The CDR3 spans 18 residues, from the cysteine through the phenylalanine. Only the CDR3 DNA stays, 54 bases, in frame from base 1. Relative to germline, V is missing 0 bases and J is missing 5 bases, with 8 bases of the junction outside any gene match. The germline V gene supplies CDR1 SGHRS and CDR2 YFSETQ. On this clone: Its antigen is unknown. No much larger clone exists at a distance of one base, and base qualities are not known.

The library was prepared using the immunoSEQ multiplex PCR assay. Not all clones reach the TCRdb copy of this immuneACCESS table, which keeps in-frame sequences only. Checked studies attribute under half of the gap to unresolved V genes and leave the rest unexplained. The sample yields about 16,000 clones; around 77% were counted once. 12% of the sample goes to the ten largest clones. The sample taken for sequencing was cells from a culture (not recorded whether cultured in vitro). The sequence came from a human donor with melanoma. The rearrangement joined TRBV5-1 to TRBJ2-3; 14 bases in between match TRBD2. This receptor has the CDR3 CASSLGLAGGAWEDTQYF. The base sequence is TGCGCCAGCAGCTTGGGACTAGCGGGGGGGGCTTGGGAAGATACGCAGTATTTT.